This T cell receptor (beta chain) was captured by sequencing in a study of technical replicates of blood from a few donors. The assay was immunoSEQ multiplex PCR, and TCRdb's table has in-frame clones only and misses some. The table lists 50,000 or so clones, 80% to 95% of them singletons. V was shortened by 3 bases and J by 7 bases, with 15 bases between the two germline ends. The CDR3 loop spans 15 amino acids. Germline V lookup: CDR1 SNHLY, CDR2 FYNNEI. This TCR came from a human donor in good health. Some clones in this sample may be carry-over from other donors' samples. Source material: PBMCs. The chain is built from TRBV2 and TRBJ1-4; a possible D gene is TRBD1 (5 bases). The CDR3 DNA sequence: TGTGCCAGCAGTGACAGGAGTGCGGGGGGTGAAAAACTGTTTTTT. Protein product: CASSDRSAGGEKLFF.